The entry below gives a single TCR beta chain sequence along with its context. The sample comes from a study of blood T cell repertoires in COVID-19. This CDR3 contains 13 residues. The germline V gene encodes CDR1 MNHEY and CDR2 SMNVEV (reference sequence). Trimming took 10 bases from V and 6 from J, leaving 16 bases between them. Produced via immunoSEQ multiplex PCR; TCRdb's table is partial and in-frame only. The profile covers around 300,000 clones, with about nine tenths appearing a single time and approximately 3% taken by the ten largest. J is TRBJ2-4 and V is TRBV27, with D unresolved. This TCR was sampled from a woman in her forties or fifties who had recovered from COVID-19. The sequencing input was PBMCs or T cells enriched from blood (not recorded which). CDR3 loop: CATSPSITNIQYF. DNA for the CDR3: TGTGCCACCTCCCCGTCTATAACAAACATTCAGTACTTC.